Below, one T cell receptor beta chain is given with its context. Antigen unknown. The record originates from a study of TIL therapy for anti-PD-1-resistant metastatic lung cancer. Looking at the study overall: Median patient age was approximately 59, ranging about 38-80 years. By whole-exome sequencing, median non-synonymous tumor mutation burden was less than 1.8 mutations per megabase. Half of patients were current or former smokers. The study, taken as a whole, reports: This highly selected cohort may not generalize to typical lung cancer patients.

The time point is: pre-treatment sample, taken before nivolumab and TIL therapy. The CDR3 is made up of 13 amino acids. The germline V and J ends were trimmed by 2 bases and 2 bases, with 6 bases remaining between them. CDR1 and CDR2 from the germline V gene are MDHEN and SYDVKM. This was the immunoSEQ v3 assay. TCRdb keeps only in-frame clones here, not all; method: immunoSEQ multiplex PCR. The data show about 43,000 clones, 70% to 80% seen once. The chain couples TRBV28 to TRBJ1-2; D remains ambiguous. The clonotype comes from a man between 65 and 85 years old with non-small cell lung cancer. Source: blood, taken at baseline. CDR3 protein: CASSLVQNYGYTF. The CDR3 DNA follows: TGTGCCAGCAGTTTAGTACAGAACTATGGCTACACCTTC.